The 3 T cell receptor beta chains reported below all come from one sample, sequenced in a study of T cells after yellow fever vaccination. TCRdb reanalysed the 5' RACE reads using MiXCR and keeps one entry per CDR3 protein. The sample consists of around 340,000 distinct CDR3 sequences, approximately 12% of them appearing once. Sequenced material: CD4+ T cells sorted from PBMCs, taken 15 days after the yellow fever booster vaccination. Every receptor here comes from a man between 18 and 29 years old who received the YFV17D yellow fever vaccine.

The genes are TRBV29-1 and TRBJ2-5, with D unclear. CDR1 is SQVTM, CDR2 ANQGSEA, per germline. The CDR3 length is 12 residues. The V end lost 7 bases, the J end lost 4 bases, and 13 bases lay between the germline ends. The CDR3, as DNA: TGCAGCGGGGGTAGTCTCTCAGAGACCCAGTACTTC. It encodes CSGGSLSETQYF. The variable domain in full, completed from reference TRBV29-1 and TRBJ2-5, reads SAVISQKPSRDICQRGTSLTIQCQVDSQVTMMFWYRQQPGQSLTLIATANQGSEATYESGFVIDKFPISRPNLTFSTLTVSNMSPEDSSIYLCSGGSLSETQYFGPGTRLLVL.

This clonotype was detected a few times. The chain couples TRBV5-1 to TRBJ2-3; 11 nucleotides match TRBD1. Germline V lookup: CDR1 SGHRS, CDR2 YFSETQ. The CDR3 sequence is 15 residues long. J was trimmed by 6 bases and V by 3 bases; bases with no gene match: 6. The CDR3 nucleotides are TGCGCCAGCAGCTACGGACAGGGGGCAAGGGATACGCAGTATTTT. This gives the protein CASSYGQGARDTQYF.

CDR3 DNA sequence: TGTGCCAGCAGCTCGCCGGGACAGGGAAGGACAGATACGCAGTATTTT. Translation gives CASSSPGQGRTDTQYF. The rearrangement links TRBV7-9 to TRBJ2-3; 9 bases match TRBD1. J gave up 3 bases and V 4 bases, and 8 bases lay outside the gene matches. Germline CDR1 and CDR2: SEHNR and FQNEAQ (reference sequence). This CDR3 has 16 residues.